Listed below are T cell receptor beta chains from one sample, sequenced in a study of siplizumab effects on memory and regulatory T cells. TCRdb keeps only in-frame clones here, not all; method: immunoSEQ multiplex PCR. The table shows about 50,000 clones, with roughly 90% occurring only once. Sequencing was done on a sample of naive CD8+ T cells sorted from blood. These TCRs come from a human donor in good health. CDR3s include the opening cysteine and the closing phenylalanine or tryptophan. D genes are given only for firm matches. Part of the rows lack a size; the others show once, few, many or a class for expanded clones.

TRBJ1-2 - TRBD1 TRBV4-1 14 TGCGCCAGCAGCTTCGGCAGGGGGGATCATGGCTACACCTTC CASSFGRGDHGYTF
TRBJ1-4 - - TRBV5-5 14 TGTGCCAGCAGCGCAGGAGAAGCCAATGAAAAACTGTTTTTT CASSAGEANEKLFF
TRBJ2-7 once - TRBV6-5 12 TGTGCCAGCAGCCCGACCCTCTACGAGCAGTACTTC CASSPTLYEQYF
TRBJ2-7 - - TRBV19 13 TGTGCCAGTAGTTCGGGCCTTTCCTACGAGCAGTACTTC CASSSGLSYEQYF
TRBJ2-1 - - TRBV27 14 TGTGCCAGCAGTTTCCTTTCGGGTTGGAATGAGCAGTTCTTC CASSFLSGWNEQFF
TRBJ2-1 once - TRBV19 14 TGTGCCAGTGGGTGGGGCAACAGCTACAATGAGCAGTTCTTC CASGWGNSYNEQFF
TRBJ2-7 - TRBD1 TRBV15 14 TGTGCCACCAGCAGGAGGGACAGCGGTTACGAGCAGTACTTC CATSRRDSGYEQYF
TRBJ2-2 - TRBD1 TRBV18 16 TGTGCCAGCTCACCACGGGACAGGGGGACCACCGGGGAGCTGTTTTTT CASSPRDRGTTGELFF
TRBJ2-7 - - TRBV5-4 13 TGTGCCAGCAGCGGAGGGACCTTCTACGAGCAGTACTTC CASSGGTFYEQYF
TRBJ2-7 few TRBD1 TRBV2 13 TGTGCCAGCAGCGGACAGGGTCACCACGAGCAGTACTTC CASSGQGHHEQYF
TRBJ2-7 few TRBD2 TRBV5-4 14 TGTGCCAGCAGCCCGGCAGCGGGGGCCTACGAGCAGTACTTC CASSPAAGAYEQYF
TRBJ1-1 few - TRBV4-2 14 TGTGCCAGCAGCCAAGGGTGGGGGAGAGAAGCGTCTTTCTTT CASSQGWGREASFF
TRBJ2-1 - TRBD2 TRBV27 16 TGTGCCAGCAGTTGGGGGACTAGCGGATCCTACAATGAGCAGTTCTTC CASSWGTSGSYNEQFF
TRBJ1-1 - TRBD1 TRBV7-2 17 TGTGCCAGCAGCTTAGCCGGGACAGGGGGCGAGAACACTGAAGCTTTCTTT CASSLAGTGGENTEAFF
TRBJ2-5 - TRBD2 TRBV15 17 TGTGCCACCAGCAGAGAACCTAGCGGGGGCCCCGAAGAGACCCAGTACTTC CATSREPSGGPEETQYF
TRBJ2-7 - TRBD2 TRBV7-2 16 TGTGCCAGCAGCTTCACCCCCGCGGGAGGGCTATACGAGCAGTACTTC CASSFTPAGGLYEQYF
TRBJ2-2 - - TRBV5-1 15 TGCGCCAGCAGCCAACCAGCGGGGAACACCGGGGAGCTGTTTTTT CASSQPAGNTGELFF
TRBJ1-2 once TRBD1 TRBV4-1 15 TGCGCCAGCAGCCAAGTGGGGACCGACAGGGACGGCTACACCTTC CASSQVGTDRDGYTF
TRBJ2-5 - TRBD2 TRBV5-1 14 TGCGCCAGCAGCCTCGGACTAGGCCAAGAGACCCAGTACTTC CASSLGLGQETQYF
TRBJ1-1 once TRBD1 TRBV27 13 TGTGCCAGCAGTTCAGGGGGCATCACTGAAGCTTTCTTT CASSSGGITEAFF
TRBJ2-1 - - TRBV19 17 TGTGCCAGCCATTTCATGGGGGGCCCCTTGGGATACAATGAGCAGTTCTTC CASHFMGGPLGYNEQFF
TRBJ2-7 - - TRBV5-5 13 TGTGCCAGCAGCTTGTGGCCAGCCGACGAGCAGTACTTC CASSLWPADEQYF
TRBJ2-2 - TRBD1 TRBV2 14 TGTGCCAAGACTCGGACAGGGGACACCGGGGAGCTGTTTTTT CAKTRTGDTGELFF
TRBJ2-7 - TRBD2 TRBV5-4 15 TGTGCCAGCAGCTTTGGGGGACTAGAGATAGAAGAGCAGTACTTC CASSFGGLEIEEQYF
TRBJ2-7 once - TRBV7-9 12 TGTGCCAGCAGCTTAGCTGGCCAGGAGCAGTACTTC CASSLAGQEQYF
TRBJ1-2 - - TRBV7-2 14 TGTGCCAGCAGCCCGGTAGCGCGGGGCAGCGGCTACACCTTC CASSPVARGSGYTF
TRBJ1-1 - - TRBV2 14 TGTGCCAGCAGTGTCCAGGCAGGGAGCACTGAAGCTTTCTTT CASSVQAGSTEAFF
TRBJ2-1 - - TRBV7-9 14 TGTGCCAGCAGCTTAGAGGAGACCTACAATGAGCAGTTCTTC CASSLEETYNEQFF
TRBJ2-2 - - TRBV30 13 TGTGCCTGGAGTTTTCTGTACACCGGGGAGCTGTTTTTT CAWSFLYTGELFF
TRBJ1-4 - TRBD1 TRBV9 15 TGTGCCAGCAGCACAGACGTACAGGGGAATGAAAAACTGTTTTTT CASSTDVQGNEKLFF